This is a list of T cell receptor beta chains from one sample in a study of CD4+ T cells in melanoma. Generated by immunoSEQ multiplex PCR, the TCRdb table keeps only in-frame clones and is missing some. The data show roughly 150,000 clones, nearly 95% seen once. The receptors stem from a human donor with melanoma. Both conserved end residues are part of each CDR3. D genes are given only for firm matches. The size of a clone is reported for some rows only, either as once, few or many, or as a class for expanded clones.

j_call,d_call,clone_size,v_call,cdr3_nt,cdr3_aa
TRBJ1-3,TRBD1,NA,TRBV9,TGTGCCAGCAGCGTTGGACAGGGCTCTGGAAACACCATATATTTT,CASSVGQGSGNTIYF
TRBJ2-7,NA,NA,TRBV12-5,TGTGCTAGTGGTTTGTTGGGCGGGGCTTCCGAGCAGTACTTC,CASGLLGGASEQYF
TRBJ1-1,NA,NA,TRBV29-1,TGCAGCGTTGAACCCCACGGGGTTCGGACTGAAGCTTTCTTT,CSVEPHGVRTEAFF
TRBJ1-1,NA,NA,TRBV6-5,TGTGCCAGCAGCCCCGAGGGATCGGGGTCTCGAGCTTTCTTT,CASSPEGSGSRAFF
TRBJ2-7,NA,NA,TRBV6-1,TGTGCCAGCAGTCTTAGGGCCGTATCCTACGAGCAGTACTTC,CASSLRAVSYEQYF
TRBJ2-1,TRBD2,NA,TRBV6-5,TGTGCCAGCAGTTATGAAGCGGGGGGCTACAATGAGCAGTTCTTC,CASSYEAGGYNEQFF
TRBJ2-7,NA,NA,TRBV29-1,TGCAGCGTTGGGGGCAACTCCTACGAGCAGTACTTC,CSVGGNSYEQYF
TRBJ1-1,NA,NA,TRBV2,TGTGCCGGGTTGAGGGAATTCGACACTGAAGCTTTCTTT,CAGLREFDTEAFF
TRBJ1-1,NA,few,TRBV19,TGTGCCAGTAGTGCAGGAGGATTGACTGAAGCTTTCTTT,CASSAGGLTEAFF
TRBJ1-6,NA,NA,TRBV11-3,TGTGCCAGCAGCTTGGCCGGAAGGGGTTCACCCCTCCACTTT,CASSLAGRGSPLHF
TRBJ2-7,TRBD1,NA,TRBV18,TGTGCCAGCTCACGGGCCGGGACAGGGAAATACGAGCAGTACTTC,CASSRAGTGKYEQYF
TRBJ1-1,NA,NA,TRBV30,TGTGCCTGGAGTTGGGCAGAGAACACTGAAGCTTTCTTT,CAWSWAENTEAFF
TRBJ2-7,TRBD1,NA,TRBV7-9,TGTGCCAGCAGCCCCGACAGGGTTTGGTACGAGCAGTACTTC,CASSPDRVWYEQYF
TRBJ2-1,NA,NA,TRBV7-7,TGTGCCAGCAGCCAAGGGCGTCACAATGAGCAGTTCTTC,CASSQGRHNEQFF
TRBJ2-1,NA,NA,TRBV6-1,TGTGCCAGCAGCCCCAGGGGGGATGAGCAGTTCTTC,CASSPRGDEQFF
TRBJ2-3,NA,once,TRBV27,TGTGCCAGCAGTTTAAGGTCAGGGTTCACAGATACGCAGTATTTT,CASSLRSGFTDTQYF
TRBJ1-5,NA,NA,TRBV2,TGTGCCAGCAGCATACAAGAACCCCAGCCCCAGCATTTT,CASSIQEPQPQHF
TRBJ1-2,NA,once,TRBV19,TGTGCCAGTAGTATAGGAGAATATGGCTACACCTTC,CASSIGEYGYTF
TRBJ2-1,TRBD2,once,TRBV9,TGTGCCAGCAGCGTAGGAGGCGGGGGGTCATCCAATGAGCAGTTCTTC,CASSVGGGGSSNEQFF
TRBJ1-6,NA,NA,TRBV10-3,TGTGCCATCAGTGATTGGGAGAGGGAAATTTCACCCCTCCACTTT,CAISDWEREISPLHF
TRBJ1-4,NA,NA,TRBV15,TGTGCCACCTCCCGGACCAAACTGTTTTTT,CATSRTKLFF
TRBJ1-1,NA,NA,TRBV11-2,TGTGCCAGCAGCTTTCCCCAGGGCGTGAACACTGAAGCTTTCTTT,CASSFPQGVNTEAFF
TRBJ2-5,TRBD2,NA,TRBV11-2,TGTGCCAGCAGCTTAGCGGGGGGGGCAACAGAGACCCAGTACTTC,CASSLAGGATETQYF
TRBJ1-2,NA,NA,TRBV7-9,TGTGCCAGCAGCCCTAGCGGGCCTCTTTATGGCTACACCTTC,CASSPSGPLYGYTF
TRBJ2-2,TRBD2,NA,TRBV7-9,TGTGCCAGCAGCTTTCCAACTAGCGGGAGGAACACCGGGGAGCTGTTTTTT,CASSFPTSGRNTGELFF
TRBJ2-7,NA,NA,TRBV20-1,TGCAGTGCTAGAGAATCATACGAGCAGTACTTC,CSARESYEQYF
TRBJ2-4,TRBD1,once,TRBV13,TGTGCCAGCAGACGGACAGGACTAGCCAAAAACATTCAGTACTTC,CASRRTGLAKNIQYF
TRBJ1-6,NA,NA,TRBV28,TGTGCCAGCGAGAACAGTCGGGATAATTCACCCCTCCACTTT,CASENSRDNSPLHF
TRBJ1-4,NA,NA,TRBV21-1,TGTGCCAGCAGGGGTCAGGATGCAACTAATGAAAAACTGTTTTTT,CASRGQDATNEKLFF
TRBJ1-2,NA,NA,TRBV20-1,TGCAGTTACTACAGGGATGGCTACACCTTC,CSYYRDGYTF
TRBJ2-2,NA,NA,TRBV7-9,TGTGCCAGCAGCTTAGTAAGCGTCGGGGAGCTGTTTTTT,CASSLVSVGELFF